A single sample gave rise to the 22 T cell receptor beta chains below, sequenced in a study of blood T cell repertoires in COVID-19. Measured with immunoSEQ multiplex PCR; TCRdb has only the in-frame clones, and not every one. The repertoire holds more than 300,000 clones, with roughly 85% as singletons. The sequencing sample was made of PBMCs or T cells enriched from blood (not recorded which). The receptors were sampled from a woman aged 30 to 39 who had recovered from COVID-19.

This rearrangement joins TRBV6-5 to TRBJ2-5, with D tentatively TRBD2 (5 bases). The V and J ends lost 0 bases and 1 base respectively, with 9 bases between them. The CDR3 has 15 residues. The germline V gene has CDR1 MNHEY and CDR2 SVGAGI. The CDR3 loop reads CASSYSGLAQETQYF. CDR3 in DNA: TGTGCCAGCAGTTACTCCGGGCTAGCCCAAGAGACCCAGTACTTC.

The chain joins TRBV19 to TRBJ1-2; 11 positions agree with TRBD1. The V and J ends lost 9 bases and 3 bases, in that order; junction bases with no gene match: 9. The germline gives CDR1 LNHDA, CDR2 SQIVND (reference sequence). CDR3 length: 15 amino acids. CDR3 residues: CASQRTGGPYYGYTF. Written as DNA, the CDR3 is TGTGCCAGCCAAAGGACAGGGGGCCCCTACTATGGCTACACCTTC. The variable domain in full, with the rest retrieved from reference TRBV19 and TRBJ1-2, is DGGITQSPKYLFRKEGQNVTLSCEQNLNHDAMYWYRQDPGQGLRLIYYSQIVNDFQKGDIAEGYSVSREKKESFPLTVTSAQKNPTAFYLCASQRTGGPYYGYTFGSGTRLTVV.

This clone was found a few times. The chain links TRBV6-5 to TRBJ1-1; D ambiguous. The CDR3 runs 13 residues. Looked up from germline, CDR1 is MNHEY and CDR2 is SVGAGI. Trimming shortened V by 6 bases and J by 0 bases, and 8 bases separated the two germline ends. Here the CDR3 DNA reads TGTGCCAGCAGCCTCGACATGAACACTGAAGCTTTCTTT. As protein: CASSLDMNTEAFF.

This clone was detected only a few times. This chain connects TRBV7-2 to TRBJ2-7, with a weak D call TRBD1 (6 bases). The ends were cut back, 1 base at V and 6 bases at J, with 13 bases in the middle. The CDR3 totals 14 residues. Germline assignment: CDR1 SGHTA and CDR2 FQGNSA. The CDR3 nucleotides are TGTGCCAGCAGCTTAGTTCGGCTAGGGGGCGAGCAGTACTTC. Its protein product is CASSLVRLGGEQYF.

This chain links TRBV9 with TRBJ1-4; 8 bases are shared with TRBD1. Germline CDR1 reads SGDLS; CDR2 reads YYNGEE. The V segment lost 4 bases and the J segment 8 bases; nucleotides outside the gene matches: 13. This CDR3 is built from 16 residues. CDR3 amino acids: CASSPHTGTGSEKLFF. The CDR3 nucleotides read TGTGCCAGCAGCCCACACACCGGGACAGGCTCGGAAAAACTGTTTTTT.

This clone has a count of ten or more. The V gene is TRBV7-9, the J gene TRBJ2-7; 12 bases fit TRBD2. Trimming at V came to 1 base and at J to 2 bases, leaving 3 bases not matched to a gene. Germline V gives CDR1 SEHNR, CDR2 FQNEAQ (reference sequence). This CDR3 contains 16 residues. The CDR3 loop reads CASSLDGLAGTYEQYF. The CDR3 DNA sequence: TGTGCCAGCAGCTTAGACGGACTAGCGGGGACCTACGAGCAGTACTTC.

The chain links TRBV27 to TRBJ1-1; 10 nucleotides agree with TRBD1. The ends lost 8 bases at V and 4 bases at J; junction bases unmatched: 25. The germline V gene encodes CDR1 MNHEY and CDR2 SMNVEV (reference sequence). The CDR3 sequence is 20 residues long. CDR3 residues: CASGDRGPPVVSELGTEAFF. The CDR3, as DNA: TGTGCCAGCGGGGACAGGGGCCCGCCAGTGGTGAGTGAGTTGGGCACTGAAGCTTTCTTT.

The DNA of the CDR3 is TGTGCCTGGGGGAATTGGACAACGCGCTATGAGCAGTTCTTC. Its protein is CAWGNWTTRYEQFF. J is TRBJ2-1 and V is TRBV30, with D tentatively TRBD1 (5 bases). The CDR3 is 14 amino acids. Germline V gene sequence: CDR1 GTSNPN, CDR2 SVGIG (reference sequence). Between the trimmed V and J ends, which lost 5 bases and 8 bases, there was a span of 19 bases. The complete variable domain, with remaining parts taken from reference TRBV30 and TRBJ2-1, reads SQTIHQWPATLVQPVGSPLSLECTVEGTSNPNLYWYRQAAGRGLQLLFYSVGIGQISSEVPQNLSASRPQDRQFILSSKKLLLSDSGFYLCAWGNWTTRYEQFFGPGTRLTVL.

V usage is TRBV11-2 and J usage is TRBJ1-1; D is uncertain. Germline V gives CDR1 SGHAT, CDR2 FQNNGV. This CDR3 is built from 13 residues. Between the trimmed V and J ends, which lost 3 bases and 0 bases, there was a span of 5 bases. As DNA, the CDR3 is TGTGCCAGCAGCTTGCAGATGAACACTGAAGCTTTCTTT. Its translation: CASSLQMNTEAFF.

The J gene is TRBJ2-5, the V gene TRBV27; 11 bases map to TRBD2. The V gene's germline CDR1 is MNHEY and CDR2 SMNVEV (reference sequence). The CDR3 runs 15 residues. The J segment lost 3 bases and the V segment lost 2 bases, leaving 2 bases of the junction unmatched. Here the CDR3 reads CASSLIAGGKETQYF. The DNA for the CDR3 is TGTGCCAGCAGTTTAATAGCGGGGGGGAAAGAGACCCAGTACTTC.

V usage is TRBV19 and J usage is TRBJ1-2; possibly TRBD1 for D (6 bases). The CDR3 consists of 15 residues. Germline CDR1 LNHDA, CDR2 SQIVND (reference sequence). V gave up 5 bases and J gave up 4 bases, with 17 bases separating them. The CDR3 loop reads CASSLPVRGGYGYTF. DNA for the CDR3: TGTGCCAGTAGTCTCCCCGTCAGGGGCGGCTATGGCTACACCTTC.

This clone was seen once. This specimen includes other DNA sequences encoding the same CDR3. The CDR3 is CASSEGRGPQPQHF. CDR3 coding DNA: TGTGCCAGCAGTGAGGGGCGGGGGCCCCAGCCCCAGCATTTT. V usage is TRBV2 and J usage is TRBJ1-5, with a weak D call TRBD1 (6 bases). Germline V gene data show CDR1 as SNHLY and CDR2 as FYNNEI. This CDR3 contains 14 residues. Trimming shortened V by 3 bases and J by 7 bases, and 13 bases separated the two germline ends.

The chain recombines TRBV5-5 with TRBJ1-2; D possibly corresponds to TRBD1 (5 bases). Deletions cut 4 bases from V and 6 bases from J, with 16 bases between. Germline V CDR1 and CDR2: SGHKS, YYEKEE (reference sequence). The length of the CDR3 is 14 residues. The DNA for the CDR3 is TGTGCCAGCAGCCGAGAGATGGGAGGGGATGGCTACACCTTC. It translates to CASSREMGGDGYTF.

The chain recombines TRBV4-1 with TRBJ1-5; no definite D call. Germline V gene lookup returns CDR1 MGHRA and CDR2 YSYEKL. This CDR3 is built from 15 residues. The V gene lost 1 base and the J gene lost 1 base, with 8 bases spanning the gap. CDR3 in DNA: TGCGCCAGCAGCCAAGGTTCGGGGAGCAATCAGCCCCAGCATTTT. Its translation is CASSQGSGSNQPQHF.

The CDR3 nucleotides are TGCGCCAGCAGCCCGAGGACAGGGGGGCCTAATGAAAAACTGTTTTTT. Protein: CASSPRTGGPNEKLFF. The J gene is TRBJ1-4, the V gene TRBV5-1, with 10 bases identical to TRBD1. Germline CDR1 and CDR2: SGHRS and YFSETQ. CDR3 size: 16 residues. V was clipped by 4 bases and J by 3 bases; unmatched bases: 6.

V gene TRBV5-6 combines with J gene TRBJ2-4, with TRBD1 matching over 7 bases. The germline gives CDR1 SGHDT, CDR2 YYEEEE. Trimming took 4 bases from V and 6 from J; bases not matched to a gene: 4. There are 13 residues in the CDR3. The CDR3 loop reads CASSPGTVNIQYF. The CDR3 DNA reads TGTGCCAGCAGCCCGGGGACAGTAAACATTCAGTACTTC. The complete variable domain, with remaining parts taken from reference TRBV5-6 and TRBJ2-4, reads DAGVTQSPTHLIKTRGQQVTLRCSPKSGHDTVSWYQQALGQGPQFIFQYYEEEERQRGNFPDRFSGHQFPNYSSELNVNALLLGDSALYLCASSPGTVNIQYFGAGTRLSVL.

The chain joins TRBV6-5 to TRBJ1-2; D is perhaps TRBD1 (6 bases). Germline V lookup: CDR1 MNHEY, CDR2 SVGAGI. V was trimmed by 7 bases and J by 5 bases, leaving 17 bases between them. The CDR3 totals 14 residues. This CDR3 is CASTQPGQPYGYTF. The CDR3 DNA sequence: TGTGCCAGCACTCAACCGGGACAACCGTATGGCTACACCTTC.

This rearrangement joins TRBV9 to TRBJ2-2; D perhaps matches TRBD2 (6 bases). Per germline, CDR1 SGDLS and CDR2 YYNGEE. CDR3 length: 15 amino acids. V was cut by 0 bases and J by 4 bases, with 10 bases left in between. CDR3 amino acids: CASSVELGGTGELFF. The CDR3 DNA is TGTGCCAGCAGCGTAGAGCTGGGAGGCACCGGGGAGCTGTTTTTT.

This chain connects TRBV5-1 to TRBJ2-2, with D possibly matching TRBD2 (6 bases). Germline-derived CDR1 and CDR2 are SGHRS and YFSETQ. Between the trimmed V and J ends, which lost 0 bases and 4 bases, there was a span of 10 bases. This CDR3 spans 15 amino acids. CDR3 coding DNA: TGCGCCAGCAGCTTGGGCGGGGCCGGCACCGGGGAGCTGTTTTTT. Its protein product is CASSLGGAGTGELFF.

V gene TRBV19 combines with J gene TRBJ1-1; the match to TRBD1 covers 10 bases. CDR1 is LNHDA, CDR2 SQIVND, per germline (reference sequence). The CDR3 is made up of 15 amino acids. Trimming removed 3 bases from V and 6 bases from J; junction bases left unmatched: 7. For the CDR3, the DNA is TGTGCCAGTAGTATCCTCTCCGGGACAGGGGCTGAAGCTTTCTTT. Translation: CASSILSGTGAEAFF.

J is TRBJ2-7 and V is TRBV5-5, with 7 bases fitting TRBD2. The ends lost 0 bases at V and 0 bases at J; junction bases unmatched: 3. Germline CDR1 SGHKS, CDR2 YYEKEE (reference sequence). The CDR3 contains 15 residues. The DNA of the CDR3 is TGTGCCAGCAGCTTGGAGGGACTAAGCTCCTACGAGCAGTACTTC. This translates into CASSLEGLSSYEQYF.

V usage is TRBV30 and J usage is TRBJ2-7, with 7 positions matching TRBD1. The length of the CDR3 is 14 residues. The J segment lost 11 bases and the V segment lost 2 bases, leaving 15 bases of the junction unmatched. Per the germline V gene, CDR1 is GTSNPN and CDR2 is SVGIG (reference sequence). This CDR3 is CAWSRGQGKPMEYF. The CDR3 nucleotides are TGTGCCTGGAGTAGGGGGCAGGGGAAGCCAATGGAGTACTTC.